Below, 21 T cell receptor beta chains from the same sample are listed, as sequenced in a study of cytomegalovirus exposure and HLA in healthy donors. The PCR made use of 60 Vbeta and 13 Jbeta primers. TCRdb keeps only in-frame clones here, not all; method: immunoSEQ multiplex PCR. The table lists some 100,000 clones, 79% of them singletons. The sample taken for sequencing was PBMCs. Every receptor here comes from a male donor in good health and CMV-seropositive.

This sequence joins TRBV9 and TRBJ1-3, with D possibly matching TRBD1 (5 bases). Per the germline V gene, CDR1 is SGDLS and CDR2 is YYNGEE. The V gene lost 3 bases and the J gene lost 10 bases, with 17 bases spanning the gap. CDR3 size: 14 residues. For the CDR3, the DNA is TGTGCCAGCAGCGCCACTACAGGTCCGGGTACCATATATTTT. Translating it yields CASSATTGPGTIYF.

The rearrangement uses TRBV5-6 and TRBJ2-5, with 9 nucleotides matching TRBD2. V shed 0 bases, J shed 4 bases, and the junction held 7 bases outside the gene matches. Germline assignment: CDR1 SGHDT and CDR2 YYEEEE. The CDR3 covers 16 residues. The CDR3 spells CASSLVGAGGRETQYF. DNA for the CDR3: TGTGCCAGCAGCTTGGTGGGAGCGGGGGGCCGAGAGACCCAGTACTTC.

The V and J genes are TRBV6-5 and TRBJ1-2; maybe TRBD1 (5 bases). CDR1 is MNHEY, CDR2 SVGAGI, per germline. The CDR3 covers 13 residues. Deletions cut 0 bases from V and 7 bases from J, with 9 bases between. The CDR3 spells CASSYSTGGGYTF. The CDR3 DNA reads as TGTGCCAGCAGTTACTCGACGGGGGGTGGCTACACCTTC.

The chain is built from TRBV4-1 and TRBJ1-2, with TRBD1 matching over 8 bases. The CDR3 is 15 amino acids. The germline gives CDR1 MGHRA, CDR2 YSYEKL. Germline trimming cut 4 bases from V and 8 bases from J; bases unmatched to any gene: 12. CDR3 coding DNA: TGCGCCAGCAGCCTTCATTCTCAGGGGGCGGGAGGCTACACCTTC. Protein sequence: CASSLHSQGAGGYTF.

The V call is TRBV9, the J call TRBJ1-5; no definite D call. The germline V gene has CDR1 SGDLS and CDR2 YYNGEE. The CDR3 is 16 amino acids. The V end lost 2 bases, the J end lost 0 bases, and 12 bases lay between the germline ends. The CDR3 here is CASSVCREFSNQPQHF. DNA for the CDR3: TGTGCCAGCAGCGTTTGCCGCGAGTTTAGCAATCAGCCCCAGCATTTT.

This chain links TRBV6-1 with TRBJ1-4, with a possible D match to TRBD1 (6 bases). CDR1 is MNHNS and CDR2 is SASEGT in the germline V gene. This CDR3 contains 14 residues. With 8 bases removed from V and 2 bases from J, the gap between germline ends came to 12 bases. In DNA form, the CDR3 reads TGTGCCAGCTTCGGGGGGGGCACTAATGAAAAACTGTTTTTT. Its protein is CASFGGGTNEKLFF.

The gene calls are TRBV6-5 and TRBJ1-1, with D possibly TRBD1 on 5 matching bases. CDR3 length equals 11 residues. The V gene's germline CDR1 is MNHEY and CDR2 SVGAGI. V was clipped by 4 bases and J by 11 bases, with 11 bases between them. The CDR3 loop reads CASSLGQKAFF. CDR3 nucleotide sequence: TGTGCCAGCAGTTTGGGGCAGAAGGCTTTCTTT.

CDR3: CASRRQGGYEQYF. DNA for the CDR3: TGTGCCAGCAGAAGACAGGGGGGCTACGAGCAGTACTTC. The chain recombines TRBV27 with TRBJ2-7, with 9 positions matching TRBD1. Germline values: CDR1 MNHEY, CDR2 SMNVEV (reference sequence). V dropped 6 bases and J dropped 3; count of bases not matched to a gene: 3. The CDR3 sequence is 13 residues long.

The chain has TRBV19 and TRBJ2-2; D is possibly TRBD2 (5 bases). Germline V gene lookup returns CDR1 LNHDA and CDR2 SQIVND (reference sequence). The CDR3 contains 13 residues. The V and J ends lost 7 bases and 5 bases respectively, with 11 bases between them. The CDR3 nucleotides read TGTGCCAGTATAGCTCGGGATACCGGGGAGCTGTTTTTT. It translates to CASIARDTGELFF. Full variable domain (rest looked up from reference TRBV19 and TRBJ2-2): DGGITQSPKYLFRKEGQNVTLSCEQNLNHDAMYWYRQDPGQGLRLIYYSQIVNDFQKGDIAEGYSVSREKKESFPLTVTSAQKNPTAFYLCASIARDTGELFFGEGSRLTVL.

J is TRBJ1-5 and V is TRBV5-1; a possible D gene is TRBD1 (6 bases). Germline V CDR1 and CDR2: SGHRS, YFSETQ. Trimming left V 5 bases short and J 5 bases short, with 11 bases between. This CDR3 region has 13 residues. The CDR3 nucleotides are TGCGCCAGCAGGAGAGGGGGGGATCAGCCCCAGCATTTT. Encoded protein: CASRRGGDQPQHF. The complete variable domain, with remaining parts taken from reference TRBV5-1 and TRBJ1-5, reads KAGVTQTPRYLIKTRGQQVTLSCSPISGHRSVSWYQQTPGQGLQFLFEYFSETQRNKGNFPGRFSGRQFSNSRSEMNVSTLELGDSALYLCASRRGGDQPQHFGDGTRLSIL.

The CDR3 loop is CASSQAPGQGKKLFF. The CDR3 DNA sequence: TGCGCCAGCAGCCAGGCCCCGGGACAGGGGAAAAAACTGTTTTTT. V gene TRBV4-1 combines with J gene TRBJ1-4; 10 bases align to TRBD1. The V and J ends lost 3 bases and 9 bases, in that order; junction bases with no gene match: 7. The CDR3 length is 15 residues. CDR1 is MGHRA, CDR2 YSYEKL, per germline.

In the case of this clone: It is likely a read error, because the conserved phenylalanine at the end of the CDR3 is missing. No DNA is shown, since the ends of the CDR3 on it are uncertain; the CDR3 is the one TCRdb lists. The chain uses TRBV4-1 and TRBJ2-7; the table's TRBD2 call for D was not verified on the DNA. Germline assignment: CDR1 MGHRA and CDR2 YSYEKL. 13 amino acids form the CDR3, both terminal residues included. The CDR3: CASSPTSGGSPVL.

This clone was found once. The chain combines TRBV7-2 with TRBJ1-5, with no clear D. Trimming stripped 8 bases from V and 0 bases from J, with 17 bases between. CDR3 length: 16 amino acids. Germline V gene data show CDR1 as SGHTA and CDR2 as FQGNSA. Written as DNA, the CDR3 is TGTGCCAGCGCTGCTTTACCTTTCTATAGCAATCAGCCCCAGCATTTT. The encoded protein is CASAALPFYSNQPQHF.

The rearrangement joins TRBV4-1 to TRBJ1-1; no clear D. The V gene's germline CDR1 is MGHRA and CDR2 YSYEKL. Between the trimmed V and J ends, which lost 0 bases and 5 bases, there was a span of 10 bases. This CDR3 has 14 amino acids. In nucleotides, the CDR3 is TGCGCCAGCAGCCAAGATCGCCTATTAACTGAAGCTTTCTTT. Its protein is CASSQDRLLTEAFF.

V is TRBV7-8 and J is TRBJ2-7; perhaps TRBD1 as D (6 bases). The CDR3 loop spans 15 amino acids. Germline CDR1 reads SGHVS; CDR2 reads FQNEAQ. V shed 1 base and J shed 2 bases, with 12 bases lying between them. As DNA, the CDR3 is TGTGCCAGCAGCTTAGTGGGGGCCACAACCTACGAGCAGTACTTC. Translating it yields CASSLVGATTYEQYF.

The table lists this clone with a few counts. The chain has TRBV27 and TRBJ1-2; perhaps TRBD1 as D (6 bases). V lost 7 bases and J lost 0, with 12 bases in between. The CDR3 spans 14 residues. Germline CDR1 reads MNHEY; CDR2 reads SMNVEV (reference sequence). CDR3 nucleotide sequence: TGTGCCAGCAAAACAGGGTCTACTAACTATGGCTACACCTTC. Protein: CASKTGSTNYGYTF.

The chain links TRBV5-6 to TRBJ2-3, with 12 positions matching TRBD2. The CDR3 is 19 residues long. The junction had 8 bases not matched to a gene; V was cut back by 0 bases and J by 0 bases. From germline, CDR1 is SGHDT and CDR2 YYEEEE. The CDR3 DNA reads TGTGCCAGCAGCTTGGCCACTTCCGGACTAGCGGGGAGCACAGATACGCAGTATTTT. It specifies CASSLATSGLAGSTDTQYF.

The table lists this clone with a few counts. The V gene is TRBV30, the J gene TRBJ1-5; D perhaps matches TRBD1 (5 bases). V shed 1 base and J shed 5 bases, with 12 bases lying between them. Germline CDR1 and CDR2: GTSNPN and SVGIG (reference sequence). The CDR3 length is 14 residues. DNA for the CDR3: TGTGCCTGGAGTGGACGACAGCCGTATCAGCCCCAGCATTTT. Translation: CAWSGRQPYQPQHF.

The gene calls are TRBV4-1 and TRBJ2-7; TRBD2 is a possible D gene (6 bases). This CDR3 contains 15 residues. The V and J ends lost 4 bases and 0 bases respectively, with 13 bases between them. Germline CDR1 reads MGHRA; CDR2 reads YSYEKL. The CDR3 DNA sequence: TGCGCCAGCAGCCTAAGGGACTTATCCTCCTACGAGCAGTACTTC. It specifies CASSLRDLSSYEQYF.

The chain joins TRBV5-6 to TRBJ1-6, with unresolved D. This CDR3 comprises 13 residues. V was pared by 4 bases and J by 4 bases, with 6 bases between. Germline V gene data show CDR1 as SGHDT and CDR2 as YYEEEE. The CDR3 sequence is CASSPSYNSPLHF. Written as DNA, the CDR3 is TGTGCCAGCAGCCCTAGTTATAATTCACCCCTCCACTTT.

V usage is TRBV30 and J usage is TRBJ2-6, with D possibly TRBD1 on 6 matching bases. Looked up from germline, CDR1 is GTSNPN and CDR2 is SVGIG (reference sequence). The CDR3 contains 14 residues. Trimming removed 6 bases at V and 2 bases at J, with 11 bases between. This CDR3 reads CACPSGAGANVLTF. CDR3 bases: TGTGCCTGCCCTTCAGGGGCTGGGGCCAACGTCCTGACTTTC.